This T cell receptor (beta chain) was identified in a study of shared clonotypes between healthy human individuals. Some clones are missing from TCRdb's copy, which holds only in-frame ones; the method was immunoSEQ multiplex PCR. The sample holds more than 2,000,000 clones, 93% seen once. The CDR3 is 13 amino acids. V lost 5 bases and J lost 8; bases outside the gene matches: 8. Looked up from germline, CDR1 is SNHLY and CDR2 is FYNNEI. Sequenced material: naive CD4+ T cells from PBMCs. Noted subset: CD45RA+ positively selected. The sequence was obtained from a man between 18 and 29 years old in good health. Some clones in this sample may be carry-over from other donors' samples. This chain joins TRBV2 and TRBJ1-1; 7 nucleotides line up with TRBD1. In DNA, the CDR3 is TGTGCCAGCAGTTACGCCGAGGACAGGGAAGCTTTCTTT. Translated, it gives CASSYAEDREAFF.